This T cell receptor beta chain was retrieved from a study of T cells in tuberculosis. Study-level information: CD1B tetramers identified T cells specific for mycobacterial lipid GMM. Whole-study findings and limits: Low-affinity CD1B-GMM tetramer-binding T cells may have been missed.

After thawing and overnight rest, PBMC were stained with GMM-loaded CD1B tetramer, viability dye and anti-CD3 for sorting. CD1B tetramers were loaded with Rhodococcus equi-derived C32 glucose monomycolate. Before cryopreservation, the sorted PBMC lost their CD14-expressing monocytes. Tetramer-negative cells, around 110,000 per donor, were also sorted. CDR1 DFQATT and CDR2 SNEGSKA come from the germline V gene (reference sequence). This CDR3 is 11 amino acids long. With V trimmed by 6 bases and J by 7 bases, 4 bases remained unmatched. Only in-frame clones appear in the TCRdb table, and some are missing; sequencing was by immunoSEQ multiplex PCR. This sample carries approximately 59,000 clones, 81% of them seen once, and the ten largest clones take about 13%.

J is TRBJ1-1 and V is TRBV20-1, with 8 bases aligning to TRBD1. This sequence originates from an adult woman with latent tuberculosis. Sequenced sample: CD1b-GMM tetramer-negative cells sorted from PBMCs. The CDR3 sequence: CSAGQGGEAFF. For the CDR3, the DNA is TGCAGTGCCGGACAGGGAGGTGAAGCTTTCTTT.